This T cell receptor beta chain comes out of a study of cytomegalovirus exposure and HLA in healthy donors. Study observations and caveats: As a later analysis showed, several of the most significant clusters appeared to be linked to common viral pathogens.

Primers included in the PCR were 60 Vbeta and 13 Jbeta primers. Measured with immunoSEQ multiplex PCR; TCRdb has only the in-frame clones, and not every one. The table has some 150,000 clones, 70% to 90% seen once; the top ten hold about 1.5%. A note on this clone: Its antigen is unknown.

V dropped 5 bases and J dropped 4; count of bases not matched to a gene: 12. This CDR3 contains 16 residues. CDR1 is LNHDA, CDR2 SQIVND, per germline (reference sequence). The chain couples TRBV19 to TRBJ2-3, with 7 positions matching TRBD2. The sequenced material came from PBMCs. This receptor was obtained from a man in his forties in good health and CMV-seronegative. CDR3 protein: CASSAPRREYPDTQYF. CDR3 coding DNA: TGTGCCAGTAGTGCCCCTCGGCGGGAGTATCCAGATACGCAGTATTTT.